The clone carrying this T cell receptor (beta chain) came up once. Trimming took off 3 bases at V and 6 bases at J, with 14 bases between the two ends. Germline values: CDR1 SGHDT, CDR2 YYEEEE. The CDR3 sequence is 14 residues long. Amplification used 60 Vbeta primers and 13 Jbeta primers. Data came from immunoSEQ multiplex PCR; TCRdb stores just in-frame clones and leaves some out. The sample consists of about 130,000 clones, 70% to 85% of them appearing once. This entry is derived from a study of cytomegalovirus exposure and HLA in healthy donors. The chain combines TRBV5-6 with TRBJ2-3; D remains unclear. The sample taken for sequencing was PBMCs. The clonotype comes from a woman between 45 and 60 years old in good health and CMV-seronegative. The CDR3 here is CASSSLNLADTQYF. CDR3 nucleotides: TGTGCCAGCAGCTCGCTAAACCTTGCGGATACGCAGTATTTT. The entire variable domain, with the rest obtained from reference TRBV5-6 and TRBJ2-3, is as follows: DAGVTQSPTHLIKTRGQQVTLRCSPKSGHDTVSWYQQALGQGPQFIFQYYEEEERQRGNFPDRFSGHQFPNYSSELNVNALLLGDSALYLCASSSLNLADTQYFGPGTRLTVL.